This TCR beta chain derives from a study of blood T cell repertoires in COVID-19. As for the study in general: Sources were T cells, B-cell-depleted T cells, or PBMCs; the material itself was cDNA or gDNA.

Original processing notes: The assay estimated nucleated cells by amplifying reference gene primers. Method: immunoSEQ multiplex PCR; TCRdb's copy keeps in-frame clones and lacks some. D and trimming come from the DNA, and the V and J calls and clone size come from that table. The data contain around 100,000 clones, nearly 90% of them singletons. The V gene's germline CDR1 is DFQATT and CDR2 SNEGSKA (reference sequence). This CDR3 spans 14 amino acids. V shed 3 bases and J 4 bases; nucleotides not matched to a gene: 5. The chain has TRBV20-1 and TRBJ2-7; TRBD2 agrees at 11 bases. Sequenced: peripheral blood. This TCR was recovered from a man over 45 in a cohort sampled during active COVID-19. CDR3 amino acids: CSASVTSGTYEQYF. Here the CDR3 DNA reads TGCAGTGCTAGTGTGACTAGCGGGACTTACGAGCAGTACTTC.